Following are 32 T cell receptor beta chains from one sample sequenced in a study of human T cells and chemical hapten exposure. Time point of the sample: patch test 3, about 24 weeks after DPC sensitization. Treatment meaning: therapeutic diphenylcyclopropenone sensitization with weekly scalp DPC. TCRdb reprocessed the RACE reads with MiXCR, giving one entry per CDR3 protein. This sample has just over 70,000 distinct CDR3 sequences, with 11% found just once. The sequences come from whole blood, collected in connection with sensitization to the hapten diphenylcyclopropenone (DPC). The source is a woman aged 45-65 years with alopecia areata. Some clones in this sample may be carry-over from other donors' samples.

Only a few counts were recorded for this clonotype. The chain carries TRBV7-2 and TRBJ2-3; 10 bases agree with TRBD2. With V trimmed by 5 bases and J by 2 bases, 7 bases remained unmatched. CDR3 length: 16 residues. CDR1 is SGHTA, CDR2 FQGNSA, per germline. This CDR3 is CASSNKRGGATDTQYF. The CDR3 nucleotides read TGTGCCAGCAGCAACAAGCGGGGGGGTGCCACAGATACGCAGTATTTT.

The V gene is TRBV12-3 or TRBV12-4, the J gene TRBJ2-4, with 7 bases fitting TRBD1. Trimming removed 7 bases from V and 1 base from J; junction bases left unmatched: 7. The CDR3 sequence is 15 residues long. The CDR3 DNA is TGTGCCAGCACGACAGGGTATAATGCCAAAAACATTCAGTACTTC. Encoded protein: CASTTGYNAKNIQYF.

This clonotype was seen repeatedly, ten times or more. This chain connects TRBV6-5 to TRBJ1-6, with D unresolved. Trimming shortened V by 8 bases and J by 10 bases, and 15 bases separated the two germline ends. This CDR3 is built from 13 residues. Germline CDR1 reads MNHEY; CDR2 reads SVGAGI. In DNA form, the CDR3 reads TGTGCCAGCTCCCTTGAGGGTTACTCACCCCTCCACTTT. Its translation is CASSLEGYSPLHF.

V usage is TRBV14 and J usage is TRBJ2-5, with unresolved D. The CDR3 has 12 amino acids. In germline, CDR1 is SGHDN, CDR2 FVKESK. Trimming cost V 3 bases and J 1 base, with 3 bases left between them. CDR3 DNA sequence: TGTGCCAGCAGCCAGCTCCAAGAGACCCAGTACTTC. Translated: CASSQLQETQYF.

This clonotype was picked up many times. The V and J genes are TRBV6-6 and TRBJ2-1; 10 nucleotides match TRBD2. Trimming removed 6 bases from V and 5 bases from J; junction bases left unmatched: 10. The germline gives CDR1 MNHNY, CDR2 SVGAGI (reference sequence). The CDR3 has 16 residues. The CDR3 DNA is TGTGCCAGCAGCAAAGCCAGCGGGAGGGCCAACAATGAGCAGTTCTTC. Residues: CASSKASGRANNEQFF.

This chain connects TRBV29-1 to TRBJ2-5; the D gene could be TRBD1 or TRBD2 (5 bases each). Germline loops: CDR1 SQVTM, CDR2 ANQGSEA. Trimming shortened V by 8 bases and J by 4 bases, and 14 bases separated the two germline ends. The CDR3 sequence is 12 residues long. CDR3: CSTTAAGETQYF. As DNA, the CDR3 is TGCAGCACGACAGCGGCGGGAGAGACCCAGTACTTC.

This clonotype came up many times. The CDR3 spells CASSKGLADPYEQYF. CDR3 DNA sequence: TGTGCCAGCAGTAAGGGACTAGCGGACCCCTACGAGCAGTACTTC. The V and J genes are TRBV4-2 and TRBJ2-7; 11 bases align to TRBD2. CDR3 length equals 15 residues. V was clipped by 6 bases and J by 2 bases; unmatched bases: 6. Germline lookup yields CDR1 LGHNA and CDR2 YNFKEQ.

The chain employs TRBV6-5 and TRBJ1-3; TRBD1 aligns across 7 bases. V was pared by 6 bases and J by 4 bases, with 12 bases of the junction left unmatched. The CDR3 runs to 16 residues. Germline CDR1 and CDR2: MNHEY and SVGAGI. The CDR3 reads CASSRTGELSGNTIYF. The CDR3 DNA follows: TGTGCCAGCAGCCGGACAGGAGAGCTGTCAGGAAACACCATATATTTT.

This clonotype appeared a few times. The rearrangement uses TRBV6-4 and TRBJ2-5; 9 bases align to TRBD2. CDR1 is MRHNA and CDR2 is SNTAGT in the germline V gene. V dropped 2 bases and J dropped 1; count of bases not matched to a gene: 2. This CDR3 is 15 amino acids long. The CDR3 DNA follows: TGTGCCAGCAGTGACGGAGCGGGAGGCCAAGAGACCCAGTACTTC. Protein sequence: CASSDGAGGQETQYF.

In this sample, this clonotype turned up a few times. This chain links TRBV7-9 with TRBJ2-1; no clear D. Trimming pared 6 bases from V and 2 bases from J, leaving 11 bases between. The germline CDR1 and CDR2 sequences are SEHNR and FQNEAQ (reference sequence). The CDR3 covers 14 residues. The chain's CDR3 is CASSSDGAYNEQFF. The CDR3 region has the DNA TGTGCCAGCAGTTCAGATGGGGCCTACAATGAGCAGTTCTTC. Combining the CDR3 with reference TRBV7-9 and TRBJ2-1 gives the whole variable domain DTGVSQNPRHKITKRGQNVTFRCDPISEHNRLYWYRQTLGQGPEFLTYFQNEAQLEKSRLLSDRFSAERPKGSFSTLEIQRTEQGDSAMYLCASSSDGAYNEQFFGPGTRLTVL.

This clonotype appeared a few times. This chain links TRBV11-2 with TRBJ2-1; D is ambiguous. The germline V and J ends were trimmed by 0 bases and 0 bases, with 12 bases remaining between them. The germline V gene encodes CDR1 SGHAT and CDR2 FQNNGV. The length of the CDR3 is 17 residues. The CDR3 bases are TGTGCCAGCAGCTTAGAATGGGTATCATCCTCCTACAATGAGCAGTTCTTC. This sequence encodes CASSLEWVSSSYNEQFF.

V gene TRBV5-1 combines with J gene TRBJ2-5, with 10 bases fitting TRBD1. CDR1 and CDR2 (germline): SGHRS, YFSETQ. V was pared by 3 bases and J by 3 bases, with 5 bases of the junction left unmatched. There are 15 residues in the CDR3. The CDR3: CASSSTGTGEETQYF. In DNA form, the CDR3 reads TGCGCCAGCAGCTCAACCGGGACAGGGGAAGAGACCCAGTACTTC.

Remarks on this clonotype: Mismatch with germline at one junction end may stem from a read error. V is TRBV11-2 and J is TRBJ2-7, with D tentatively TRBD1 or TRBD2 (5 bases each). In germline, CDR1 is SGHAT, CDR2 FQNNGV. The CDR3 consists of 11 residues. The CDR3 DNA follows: TGTGCCAGCAGGGCGAGGGACGAGCAGTACTTT. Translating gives CASRARDEQYF. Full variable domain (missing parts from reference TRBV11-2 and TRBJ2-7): EAGVAQSPRYKIIEKRQSVAFWCNPISGHATLYWYQQILGQGPKLLIQFQNNGVVDDSQLPKDRFSAERLKGVDSTLKIQPAKLEDSAVYLCASRARDEQYFGPGTRLTVT.

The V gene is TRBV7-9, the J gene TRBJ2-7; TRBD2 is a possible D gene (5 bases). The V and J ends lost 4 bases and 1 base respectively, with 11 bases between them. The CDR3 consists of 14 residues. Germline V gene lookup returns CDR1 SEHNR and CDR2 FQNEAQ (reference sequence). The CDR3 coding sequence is TGTGCCAGCAGCTCCGTGGGAGTGTCCTACGAGCAGTACTTC. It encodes CASSSVGVSYEQYF.

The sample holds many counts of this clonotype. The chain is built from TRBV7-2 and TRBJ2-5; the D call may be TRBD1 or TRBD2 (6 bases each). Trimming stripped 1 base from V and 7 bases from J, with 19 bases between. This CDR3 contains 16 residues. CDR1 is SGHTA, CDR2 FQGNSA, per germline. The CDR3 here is CASSLGVQGRLGTQYF. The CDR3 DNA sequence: TGTGCCAGCAGCTTAGGGGTCCAGGGGAGGCTGGGGACCCAGTACTTC.

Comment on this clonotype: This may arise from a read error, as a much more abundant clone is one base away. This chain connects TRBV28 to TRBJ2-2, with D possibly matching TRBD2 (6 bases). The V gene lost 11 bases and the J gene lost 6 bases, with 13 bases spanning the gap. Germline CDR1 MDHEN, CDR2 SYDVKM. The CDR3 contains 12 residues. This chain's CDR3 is CAARGIAGELFF. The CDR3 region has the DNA TGTGCCGCCCGCGGGATAGCCGGGGAGCTGTTTTTT.

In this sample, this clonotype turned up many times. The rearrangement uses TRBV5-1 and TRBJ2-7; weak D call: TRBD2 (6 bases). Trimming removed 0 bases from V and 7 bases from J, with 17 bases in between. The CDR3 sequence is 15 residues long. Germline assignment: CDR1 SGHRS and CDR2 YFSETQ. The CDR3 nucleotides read TGCGCCAGCAGCTTGGGAGTCCGCGGGGCGGGAGAGCAGTACTTC. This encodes CASSLGVRGAGEQYF.

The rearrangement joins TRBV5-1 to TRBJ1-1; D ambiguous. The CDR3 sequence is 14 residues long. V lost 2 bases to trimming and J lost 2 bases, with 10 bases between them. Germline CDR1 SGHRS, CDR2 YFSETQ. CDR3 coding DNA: TGCGCCAGCAGCTTCAGCGATCCAAACACTGAAGCTTTCTTT. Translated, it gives CASSFSDPNTEAFF. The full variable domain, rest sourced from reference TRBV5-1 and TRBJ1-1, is KAGVTQTPRYLIKTRGQQVTLSCSPISGHRSVSWYQQTPGQGLQFLFEYFSETQRNKGNFPGRFSGRQFSNSRSEMNVSTLELGDSALYLCASSFSDPNTEAFFGQGTRLTVV.

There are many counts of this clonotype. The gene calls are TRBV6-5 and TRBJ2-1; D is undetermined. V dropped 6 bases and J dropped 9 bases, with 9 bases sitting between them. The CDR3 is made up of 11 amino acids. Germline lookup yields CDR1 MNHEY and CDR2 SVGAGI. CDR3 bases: TGTGCCAGCAGCAGGAAGGCTGAGCAGTTCTTC. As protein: CASSRKAEQFF.

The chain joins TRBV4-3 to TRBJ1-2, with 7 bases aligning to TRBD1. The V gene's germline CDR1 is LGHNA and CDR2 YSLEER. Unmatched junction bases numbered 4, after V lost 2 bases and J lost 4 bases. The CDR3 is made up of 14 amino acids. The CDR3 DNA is TGCGCCAGCAGCCAATTCGACAGGGCCTATGGCTACACCTTC. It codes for CASSQFDRAYGYTF.

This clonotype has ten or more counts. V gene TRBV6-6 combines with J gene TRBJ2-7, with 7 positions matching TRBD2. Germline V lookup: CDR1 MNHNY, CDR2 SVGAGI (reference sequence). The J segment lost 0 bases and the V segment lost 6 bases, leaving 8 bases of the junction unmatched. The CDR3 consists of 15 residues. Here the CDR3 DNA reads TGTGCCAGCAGCCAAGAGCGGGGACGCTCCTACGAGCAGTACTTC. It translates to CASSQERGRSYEQYF.

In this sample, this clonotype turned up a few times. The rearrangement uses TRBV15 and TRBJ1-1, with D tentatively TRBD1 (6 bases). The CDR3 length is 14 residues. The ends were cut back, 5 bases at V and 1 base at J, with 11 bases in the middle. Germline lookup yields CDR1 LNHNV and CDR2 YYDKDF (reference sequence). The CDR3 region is CATSPRGQNTEAFF. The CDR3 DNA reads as TGTGCCACCAGCCCGCGGGGACAGAACACTGAAGCTTTCTTT.

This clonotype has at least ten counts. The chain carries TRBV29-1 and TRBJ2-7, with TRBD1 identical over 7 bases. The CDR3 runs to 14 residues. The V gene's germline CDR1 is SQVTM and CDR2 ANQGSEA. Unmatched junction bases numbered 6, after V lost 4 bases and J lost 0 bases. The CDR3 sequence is CSVVSGQNSYEQYF. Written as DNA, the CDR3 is TGCAGCGTTGTTTCGGGACAGAACTCCTACGAGCAGTACTTC.

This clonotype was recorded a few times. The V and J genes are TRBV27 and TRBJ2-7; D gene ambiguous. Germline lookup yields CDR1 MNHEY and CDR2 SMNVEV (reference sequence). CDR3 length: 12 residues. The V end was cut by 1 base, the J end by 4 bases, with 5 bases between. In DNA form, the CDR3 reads TGTGCCAGCAGTTTATTTGGATACGAGCAGTACTTC. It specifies CASSLFGYEQYF.

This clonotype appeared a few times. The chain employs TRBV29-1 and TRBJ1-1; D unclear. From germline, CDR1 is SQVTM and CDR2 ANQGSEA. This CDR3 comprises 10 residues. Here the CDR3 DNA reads TGCACCACCGAACTCTCTGAAGCTTTCTTT. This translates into CTTELSEAFF.

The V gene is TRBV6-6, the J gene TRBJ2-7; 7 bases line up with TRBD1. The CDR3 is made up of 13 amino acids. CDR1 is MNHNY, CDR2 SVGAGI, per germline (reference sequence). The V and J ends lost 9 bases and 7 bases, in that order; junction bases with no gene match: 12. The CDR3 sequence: CASSGTESWEQYF. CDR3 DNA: TGTGCCAGTTCCGGGACAGAGTCCTGGGAGCAGTACTTC.

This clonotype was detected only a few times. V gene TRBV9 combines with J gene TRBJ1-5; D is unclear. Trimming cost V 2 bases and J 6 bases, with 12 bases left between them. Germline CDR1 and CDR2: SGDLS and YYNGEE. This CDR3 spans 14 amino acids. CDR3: CASSVSSGGQPQHF. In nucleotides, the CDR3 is TGTGCCAGCAGCGTTTCCAGTGGAGGTCAGCCCCAGCATTTT.

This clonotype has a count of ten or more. In DNA form, the CDR3 reads TGTGCCAGCTCACCGGACAGGAAAAACACTGAAGCTTTCTTT. Translating gives CASSPDRKNTEAFF. The V and J genes are TRBV18 and TRBJ1-1, with TRBD1 matching 7 bases. This CDR3 has 14 amino acids. V lost 3 bases to trimming and J lost 2 bases; unmatched junction nucleotides: 3. Germline V gene sequence: CDR1 KGHSH, CDR2 LQKENI.

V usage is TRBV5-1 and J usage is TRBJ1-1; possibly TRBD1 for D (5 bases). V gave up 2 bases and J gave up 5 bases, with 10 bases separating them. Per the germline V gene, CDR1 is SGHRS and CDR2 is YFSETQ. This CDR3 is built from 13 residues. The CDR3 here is CASSFTRGTEAFF. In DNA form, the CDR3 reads TGCGCCAGCAGCTTTACGCGGGGGACTGAAGCTTTCTTT.

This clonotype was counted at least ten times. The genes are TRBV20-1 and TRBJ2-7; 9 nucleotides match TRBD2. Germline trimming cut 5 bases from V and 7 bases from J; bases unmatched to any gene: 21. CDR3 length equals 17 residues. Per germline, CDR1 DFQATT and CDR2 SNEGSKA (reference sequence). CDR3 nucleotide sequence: TGCAGTGCTCTCTCATCTAGCGGGAAGTTGCCACGCATGGAGCAGTACTTC. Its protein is CSALSSSGKLPRMEQYF.

The CDR3 protein is CASIPEGGQPQHF. CDR3 in DNA: TGTGCCAGCATCCCCGAGGGGGGTCAGCCCCAGCATTTT. The chain links TRBV27 to TRBJ1-5, with D possibly matching TRBD1 (6 bases). V gave up 7 bases and J gave up 6 bases, with 13 bases separating them. Per germline, CDR1 MNHEY and CDR2 SMNVEV (reference sequence). This CDR3 is built from 13 residues.

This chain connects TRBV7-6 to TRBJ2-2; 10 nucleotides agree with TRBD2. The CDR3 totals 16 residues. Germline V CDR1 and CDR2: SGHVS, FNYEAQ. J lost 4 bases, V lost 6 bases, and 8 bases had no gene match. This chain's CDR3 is CASRWSSGGTTGELFF. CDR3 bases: TGTGCCAGCAGATGGAGTAGCGGGGGGACCACCGGGGAGCTGTTTTTT.